The clone carrying this T cell receptor beta chain was seen just once. The source of the sample is a study of blood T cell repertoires in COVID-19. The assay was immunoSEQ multiplex PCR, and TCRdb's table has in-frame clones only and misses some. The repertoire includes about 63,000 clones, around 92% of them detected once, and roughly 4.5% sits in the top ten. Germline lookup yields CDR1 LNHDA and CDR2 SQIVND (reference sequence). The CDR3 is 17 residues long. The trim removed 4 bases at V and 0 bases at J, leaving 3 bases unmatched. The source of this sequence is a man aged 45 to 65 with active COVID-19. Sequenced material: peripheral blood. This sequence joins TRBV19 and TRBJ2-1; 13 nucleotides align to TRBD2. CDR3 coding DNA: TGTGCCAGTAGTAAACGGACTAGCGGGAGCTCCTACAATGAGCAGTTCTTC. It encodes CASSKRTSGSSYNEQFF.